This entry lists 31 T cell receptor beta chains sequenced from one sample in a study of blood T cells in healthy people across ages. Together with a sample-barcoded 5' primer, a J-beta primer mix was included in a second PCR lasting 7 to 11 cycles. TCRdb re-called the 5' RACE reads through MiXCR, storing one row per CDR3 protein. This table has about 670,000 distinct CDR3 sequences, 35% to 50% appearing once. The sequenced material came from blood. These receptors were collected from a man older than 75 in good health.

This clonotype was found a few times. The chain recombines TRBV20-1 with TRBJ1-2, with a weak D call TRBD1 (5 bases). This CDR3 is 13 amino acids long. V shed 1 base and J shed 0 bases, with 6 bases lying between them. Germline loops: CDR1 DFQATT, CDR2 SNEGSKA (reference sequence). The CDR3 coding sequence is TGCAGTGCTAGAGGACAGACTAACTATGGCTACACCTTC. Its protein product is CSARGQTNYGYTF.

Written as DNA, the CDR3 is TGTGCCAGCAGGGTCTCAACCAATTCTGGACCGACTAGCACAGATACGCAGTATTTT. Translated, it gives CASRVSTNSGPTSTDTQYF. The rearrangement joins TRBV2 to TRBJ2-3; D remains ambiguous. The CDR3 has 19 residues. V was clipped by 6 bases and J by 0 bases, with 25 bases between them. Germline V CDR1 and CDR2: SNHLY, FYNNEI. Variable domain in full (rest from reference TRBV2 and TRBJ2-3): EPEVTQTPSHQVTQMGQEVILRCVPISNHLYFYWYRQILGQKVEFLVSFYNNEISEKSEIFDDQFSVERPDGSNFTLKIRSTKLEDSAMYFCASRVSTNSGPTSTDTQYFGPGTRLTVL.

This clonotype was detected a few times. The chain couples TRBV7-9 to TRBJ2-7; 9 bases map to TRBD1. This CDR3 is 14 amino acids long. CDR1 is SEHNR and CDR2 is FQNEAQ in the germline V gene (reference sequence). Losses at the gene ends were 0 bases for V and 7 bases for J; bases not matched to a gene: 4. The CDR3 reads CASSLAVTGGEQYF. The CDR3 DNA reads as TGTGCCAGCAGCTTAGCGGTGACAGGGGGGGAGCAGTACTTC.

This chain joins TRBV28 and TRBJ2-7; 8 bases map to TRBD2. Losses at the gene ends were 5 bases for V and 1 base for J; bases not matched to a gene: 19. The CDR3 extends over 19 amino acids. The V gene's germline CDR1 is MDHEN and CDR2 SYDVKM. CDR3 in DNA: TGTGCCAGCAGTCCAGAAGTGTCGGGGTCCGGGACTAGGTCCTACGAGCAGTACTTC. It specifies CASSPEVSGSGTRSYEQYF.

This chain's CDR3 is CASSQDRGQSGYTF. The CDR3 nucleotides are TGCGCCAGCAGCCAGGACAGGGGGCAGTCTGGCTACACCTTC. This chain connects TRBV4-3 to TRBJ1-2, with TRBD1 matching 11 bases. J lost 7 bases, V lost 3 bases, and 4 bases had no gene match. Looked up from germline, CDR1 is LGHNA and CDR2 is YSLEER. This CDR3 has 14 amino acids.

The V call is TRBV3-1, the J call TRBJ1-6; possible D gene TRBD1, 6 bases. Trimming took 3 bases from V and 0 from J, leaving 6 bases between them. Germline loops: CDR1 LGHDT, CDR2 YNNKEL (reference sequence). This CDR3 region has 15 residues. The CDR3 loop is CASSQTGSYNSPLHF. In DNA, the CDR3 is TGTGCCAGCAGCCAGACAGGCTCCTATAATTCACCCCTCCACTTT.

This clonotype was seen only once. The V call is TRBV29-1, the J call TRBJ1-3; D perhaps matches TRBD1 (5 bases). The V end lost 6 bases, the J end lost 1 base, and 10 bases lay between the germline ends. The CDR3 loop spans 13 amino acids. Germline CDR1 is SQVTM and CDR2 is ANQGSEA. The CDR3 DNA reads as TGCAGCGTAGAGACAGTGTCTGGAAACACCATATATTTT. Its protein product is CSVETVSGNTIYF.

The chain recombines TRBV11-2 with TRBJ2-3, with a weak D call TRBD2 (5 bases). The CDR3 extends over 16 amino acids. The V gene's germline CDR1 is SGHAT and CDR2 FQNNGV. V was cut by 1 base and J by 5 bases, with 16 bases left in between. The CDR3: CASSLVMRELEDTQYF. The CDR3 coding sequence is TGTGCCAGCAGCTTAGTTATGAGGGAGTTGGAAGATACGCAGTATTTT.

Of note for this clonotype: A read error is possible here, since a much larger clone lies one base away. The V and J genes are TRBV6-2 or TRBV6-3 and TRBJ2-7, with TRBD1 matching 9 bases. With the DNA end fitting TRBJ2-5 better, the J assignment may be wrong. The CDR3 has 14 amino acids. Germline-derived CDR1 and CDR2 are MNHEY and SVGEGT. The CDR3 DNA reads TGTGCCGGCACCTCAACAGGGGGCGTAGAGACCCAGTACTTC. This sequence encodes CAGTSTGGVETQYF.

This clonotype was counted between two and nine times. This sequence joins TRBV24-1 and TRBJ2-2; 7 bases match TRBD1. V was pared by 7 bases and J by 6 bases, with 10 bases of the junction left unmatched. The germline gives CDR1 KGHDR, CDR2 SFDVKD. The CDR3 consists of 15 residues. CDR3 protein: CATRSTGTEAGELFF. The CDR3 bases are TGTGCCACCAGATCGACCGGGACAGAGGCCGGGGAGCTGTTTTTT.

This clonotype has a count of ten or more. The chain links TRBV13 to TRBJ2-7, with D unclear. This CDR3 spans 14 amino acids. V lost 3 bases and J lost 0, with 9 bases in between. Germline V gene data show CDR1 as PRHDT and CDR2 as FYEKMQ (reference sequence). As DNA, the CDR3 is TGTGCCAGCAGCTTGCGCCCAAGCTCCTACGAGCAGTACTTC. This codes for CASSLRPSSYEQYF. The whole variable domain, filled in from reference TRBV13 and TRBJ2-7, reads AAGVIQSPRHLIKEKRETATLKCYPIPRHDTVYWYQQGPGQDPQFLISFYEKMQSDKGSIPDRFSAQQFSDYHSELNMSSLELGDSALYFCASSLRPSSYEQYFGPGTRLTVT.

This clonotype has more than one count but fewer than ten. The V gene is TRBV20-1, the J gene TRBJ2-5; TRBD2 might be the D (6 bases). Germline CDR1 is DFQATT and CDR2 is SNEGSKA (reference sequence). The V gene lost 0 bases and the J gene lost 6 bases, with 17 bases spanning the gap. This CDR3 comprises 15 residues. The DNA of the CDR3 is TGCAGTGCTAGAGATCCGGGGGAAGCAGGCAAGACCCAGTACTTC. Its translation is CSARDPGEAGKTQYF.

The rearrangement uses TRBV7-2 and TRBJ2-5; 8 nucleotides line up with TRBD2. CDR1 SGHTA and CDR2 FQGNSA come from the germline V gene. This CDR3 is 15 amino acids long. The V gene end was trimmed by 5 bases and the J gene end by 1 base; junction bases not matched to a gene: 6. The CDR3 DNA follows: TGTGCCAGCAGCCCTCGAGCGGGAGCCCAAGAGACCCAGTACTTC. This codes for CASSPRAGAQETQYF.

The gene calls are TRBV4-3 and TRBJ1-1; a possible D gene is TRBD1 (6 bases). The CDR3 length is 14 residues. Germline V lookup: CDR1 LGHNA, CDR2 YSLEER. V gave up 1 base and J gave up 4 bases, with 10 bases separating them. CDR3 protein: CASSQVGGGTEAFF. In DNA, the CDR3 is TGCGCCAGCAGCCAAGTGGGGGGCGGCACTGAAGCTTTCTTT.

This clonotype was seen ten or more times. The V call is TRBV7-2, the J call TRBJ2-7; no clear D gene. V was trimmed by 6 bases and J by 4 bases, leaving 16 bases between them. Germline V gene data show CDR1 as SGHTA and CDR2 as FQGNSA. The CDR3 consists of 14 residues. The CDR3 DNA reads as TGTGCCAGCAGTGAGTACAACCAGATTTACGAGCAGTACTTC. Protein product: CASSEYNQIYEQYF.

Many counts were recorded for this clonotype. J is TRBJ2-5 and V is TRBV6-2 or TRBV6-3, with a possible D match to TRBD2 (6 bases). CDR1 and CDR2 (germline): MNHEY, SVGEGT. The CDR3 is 15 amino acids. Trimming removed 4 bases from V and 11 bases from J, with 23 bases in between. CDR3 coding DNA: TGTGCCAGCAGTTCCCGGACTAATGGGATCTCAGAGCAGTACTTC. This codes for CASSSRTNGISEQYF.

The chain employs TRBV28 and TRBJ2-2; the match to TRBD1 covers 11 bases. This CDR3 is 19 amino acids long. Germline trimming cut 6 bases from V and 2 bases from J; bases unmatched to any gene: 14. Germline lookup yields CDR1 MDHEN and CDR2 SYDVKM. The CDR3 loop reads CASRPSGQGAGGNTGELFF. CDR3 DNA sequence: TGTGCCAGCAGGCCATCCGGACAGGGGGCAGGTGGTAACACCGGGGAGCTGTTTTTT.

A few counts support this clonotype. The CDR3, as DNA: TGTGCCAGCAGTTACTCTATCACAGGGGGCCACAATGAGCAGTTCTTC. Amino acid sequence: CASSYSITGGHNEQFF. J is TRBJ2-1 and V is TRBV6-5, with 9 nucleotides matching TRBD1. This CDR3 region has 16 residues. The junction had 5 bases not matched to a gene; V was cut back by 0 bases and J by 5 bases. Germline CDR1 reads MNHEY; CDR2 reads SVGAGI.

This clonotype was counted a few times. The chain has TRBV5-1 and TRBJ2-5; 8 bases match TRBD1. The germline CDR1 and CDR2 sequences are SGHRS and YFSETQ. Losses at the gene ends were 2 bases for V and 11 bases for J; bases not matched to a gene: 14. This CDR3 spans 15 amino acids. The CDR3 DNA reads as TGCGCCAGCAGCTTAAGTTCTTACGGGACAGGCGGGCAGTACTTC. Translated: CASSLSSYGTGGQYF. The entire variable domain, with the rest obtained from reference TRBV5-1 and TRBJ2-5, is as follows: KAGVTQTPRYLIKTRGQQVTLSCSPISGHRSVSWYQQTPGQGLQFLFEYFSETQRNKGNFPGRFSGRQFSNSRSEMNVSTLELGDSALYLCASSLSSYGTGGQYFGPGTRLLVL.

The rearrangement joins TRBV12-3 or TRBV12-4 to TRBJ1-2; TRBD1 matches 7 bases. V trimming: 5 bases; J trimming: 8 bases; junction bases outside the gene matches: 5. The CDR3 contains 12 residues. The CDR3 region has the DNA TGTGCCAGCAGTGTCACAGGGGACGGCTACACCTTC. Translation gives CASSVTGDGYTF.

This clonotype was observed many times. For the CDR3, the DNA is TGTGCCACCAGCAGAGATCGACAGGCCAACGTCCTGACTTTC. This codes for CATSRDRQANVLTF. The chain employs TRBV15 and TRBJ2-6, with D unresolved. Germline loops: CDR1 LNHNV, CDR2 YYDKDF (reference sequence). The CDR3 has 14 amino acids. Trimming removed 0 bases from V and 6 bases from J, with 6 bases in between.

The table lists this clonotype with a few counts. V is TRBV4-1 and J is TRBJ2-5; the D gene is possibly TRBD1 (6 bases). The CDR3 is 15 amino acids. Germline V gives CDR1 MGHRA, CDR2 YSYEKL. The V end lost 0 bases, the J end lost 1 base, and 9 bases lay between the germline ends. CDR3 DNA sequence: TGCGCCAGCAGCCAAGAAGGGGGTAGCCAAGAGACCCAGTACTTC. It specifies CASSQEGGSQETQYF.

A few counts support this clonotype. This chain joins TRBV6-1 and TRBJ2-5; D is tentatively TRBD1 or TRBD2 (7 bases each). The V end lost 7 bases, the J end lost 4 bases, and 19 bases lay between the germline ends. Germline CDR1 and CDR2: MNHNS and SASEGT. The CDR3 is 15 residues long. CDR3 bases: TGTGCCAGCATCTCGAGGGGAGGGGGCAGAGAGACCCAGTACTTC. Translated: CASISRGGGRETQYF.

This chain connects TRBV12-3 or TRBV12-4 to TRBJ1-2; 7 nucleotides align to TRBD1. The CDR3 spans 15 residues. After removal of 2 bases from V and 8 bases from J, the junction contained 11 bases not matched to a gene. CDR3 residues: CASSLFRGRIDGYTF. The CDR3 DNA reads TGTGCCAGCAGTTTATTTAGGGGGCGAATAGACGGCTACACCTTC.

The genes are TRBV7-2 and TRBJ2-7; 7 bases align to TRBD1. Looked up from germline, CDR1 is SGHTA and CDR2 is FQGNSA. The J segment lost 3 bases and the V segment lost 5 bases, leaving 7 bases of the junction unmatched. The CDR3 is 14 amino acids. CDR3 protein: CASSASRDSYEQYF. DNA for the CDR3: TGTGCCAGCAGCGCCAGCCGGGACAGCTACGAGCAGTACTTC.

This clonotype was recorded at least ten times. The chain combines TRBV20-1 with TRBJ1-2, with 8 bases lining up with TRBD1. CDR1 and CDR2 (germline): DFQATT, SNEGSKA (reference sequence). With 0 bases clipped from V and 5 bases from J, the junction kept 8 bases outside the gene matches. The length of the CDR3 is 15 residues. CDR3 in DNA: TGCAGTGCTAGAGATGGGAACAGGGGGGAGTATGGCTACACCTTC. Its translation: CSARDGNRGEYGYTF.

The genes are TRBV30 and TRBJ2-1; TRBD2 aligns across 7 bases. The CDR3 is made up of 15 amino acids. In germline, CDR1 is GTSNPN, CDR2 SVGIG (reference sequence). Trimming removed 3 bases from V and 0 bases from J; junction bases left unmatched: 5. The CDR3 is CAWRRGDGSYNEQFF. CDR3 bases: TGTGCCTGGAGACGGGGGGACGGCTCCTACAATGAGCAGTTCTTC.

V gene TRBV27 combines with J gene TRBJ2-3; D may be TRBD2 (6 bases). V was pared by 2 bases and J by 2 bases, with 14 bases between. Germline V CDR1 and CDR2: MNHEY, SMNVEV (reference sequence). The CDR3 sequence is 16 residues long. CDR3 sequence reads: CASSLGPGVITDTQYF. The CDR3 DNA sequence: TGTGCCAGCAGTTTAGGACCGGGGGTGATCACAGATACGCAGTATTTT.

This rearrangement joins TRBV20-1 to TRBJ1-1; maybe TRBD1 (5 bases). The germline V gene has CDR1 DFQATT and CDR2 SNEGSKA (reference sequence). The V and J ends lost 0 bases and 4 bases respectively, with 12 bases between them. The CDR3 is 14 residues long. CDR3 DNA: TGCAGTGCTAGAGATCCAGGGTCCATCACTGAAGCTTTCTTT. Translating gives CSARDPGSITEAFF.

The J gene is TRBJ2-3, the V gene TRBV20-1, with 9 bases matching TRBD1. Trimming took 4 bases from V and 1 from J; bases not matched to a gene: 15. Germline CDR1 reads DFQATT; CDR2 reads SNEGSKA (reference sequence). This CDR3 contains 18 residues. The CDR3 region has the DNA TGCAGTGCTACCCCCACGGGACAGGGAGGGTTTGGCACAGATACGCAGTATTTT. Protein: CSATPTGQGGFGTDTQYF.

This clonotype has only a few counts. The J gene is TRBJ1-6, the V gene TRBV4-3; TRBD1 is a possible D gene (6 bases). Per germline, CDR1 LGHNA and CDR2 YSLEER. CDR3 size: 15 residues. V was trimmed by 2 bases and J by 6 bases, leaving 11 bases between them. The CDR3 protein is CASSQFQDSNSPLHF. The CDR3 DNA reads TGCGCCAGCAGCCAATTCCAGGACAGTAATTCACCCCTCCACTTT.